Listed here is a single T cell receptor beta chain. Its target is not known. The table came from immunoSEQ multiplex PCR; TCRdb's copy has only in-frame clones and leaves some out. The profile shows 160,000 or so clones, 91% of them singletons. The data derive from a study of T cell responses to AZD1222 COVID-19 vaccine. Study information: Timing groups of about 4 and about 12 weeks for second doses were pooled. General study points: The CD4 TCRs associated with vaccination extended across spike and predominated at 160-218 and 743-854. No day 14 peak samples; only post-peak repertoires were characterized. Baseline seropositivity characterized only six or seven AZD1222 recipients.

Trimming stripped 0 bases from V and 5 bases from J, with 5 bases between. Germline-derived CDR1 and CDR2 are SGHAT and FQNNGV. The CDR3 length is 12 residues. Sequencing used peripheral blood, obtained on day 0 of AZD1222 vaccination. The chain employs TRBV11-2 and TRBJ2-7; D not resolved. This TCR was sampled from an adult in good health. CDR3 residues: CASSLDQNEQYF. Written as DNA, the CDR3 is TGTGCCAGCAGCTTAGATCAGAACGAGCAGTACTTC.